This record covers a single T cell receptor (beta chain). Its antigen is still unknown. The entry originates in a study of T cell repertoires in cytomegalovirus infection. From the reads, TCRdb called clonotypes with MiXCR, one entry per CDR3 protein. The sample yields roughly 920,000 distinct CDR3 sequences, roughly a third seen once. The receptor comes from a human donor in good health (CMV status not recorded). Some clones in this sample may be carry-over from other donors' samples. This material consisted of cultured CD8+ T cells from PBMCs, taken from culture after CMV antigen stimulation.

The CDR3, as DNA: TGTGCCAGCAGTGGGGGCCGGGACCCCTGGGTCACAGATACGCAGTATTTT. This gives the protein CASSGGRDPWVTDTQYF. The chain couples TRBV2 to TRBJ2-3; D possibly uses TRBD1 or TRBD2 (5 bases each). CDR1 SNHLY and CDR2 FYNNEI come from the germline V gene. V lost 4 bases and J lost 2, with 19 bases in between. This CDR3 region has 17 residues.